Following are 9 T cell receptor beta chains from one sample sequenced in a study of blood T cell repertoires in COVID-19. TCRdb's table, derived via immunoSEQ multiplex PCR, lists solely in-frame clones and lacks some. This table has approximately 58,000 clones, 90% to 95% appearing once. Sequenced material: peripheral blood. These receptors all come from a human donor in a cohort sampled during active COVID-19.

This chain connects TRBV7-8 to TRBJ1-5; perhaps TRBD1 as D (6 bases). This CDR3 comprises 15 residues. The V end lost 7 bases, the J end lost 6 bases, and 19 bases lay between the germline ends. Germline values: CDR1 SGHVS, CDR2 FQNEAQ. The CDR3 protein is CASTPFGGGGQPQHF. The CDR3 DNA reads TGTGCCAGCACCCCTTTTGGGGGCGGGGGTCAGCCCCAGCATTTT.

CDR3 bases: TGTGCCAGCAGCCAGGGGAATAGCGAGAAGGAGCAGTTCTTC. Protein product: CASSQGNSEKEQFF. The chain combines TRBV9 with TRBJ2-1; tentative D call: TRBD1 (6 bases). Germline V CDR1 and CDR2: SGDLS, YYNGEE. The CDR3 sequence is 14 residues long. V lost 4 bases and J 10 bases, leaving 18 bases between the germline ends.

The chain joins TRBV5-5 to TRBJ2-1; possible D gene TRBD1, 6 bases. CDR1 is SGHKS, CDR2 YYEKEE, per germline (reference sequence). There are 13 residues in the CDR3. Trimming took off 3 bases at V and 5 bases at J, with 9 bases between the two ends. In DNA form, the CDR3 reads TGTGCCAGCAGCTCGGGACAAAACAATGAGCAGTTCTTC. Its translation is CASSSGQNNEQFF. Supplemented by reference TRBV5-5 and TRBJ2-1, the full variable domain reads DAGVTQSPTHLIKTRGQQVTLRCSPISGHKSVSWYQQVLGQGPQFIFQYYEKEERGRGNFPDRFSARQFPNYSSELNVNALLLGDSALYLCASSSGQNNEQFFGPGTRLTVL.

J is TRBJ1-6 and V is TRBV11-2, with D perhaps matching TRBD1 (6 bases). The CDR3 contains 14 residues. Deletions cut 5 bases from V and 10 bases from J, with 15 bases between. CDR1 is SGHAT, CDR2 FQNNGV, per germline. The CDR3 reads CASSPDRSISPLHF. The CDR3 DNA sequence: TGTGCCAGCAGCCCGGACAGAAGTATCTCACCCCTCCACTTT.

This chain connects TRBV2 to TRBJ2-3, with 8 bases aligning to TRBD2. V lost 4 bases and J lost 2; bases outside the gene matches: 5. This CDR3 has 15 residues. The germline gives CDR1 SNHLY, CDR2 FYNNEI. Here the CDR3 reads CASSAAGGATDTQYF. CDR3 coding DNA: TGTGCCAGCAGTGCCGCGGGAGGTGCCACAGATACGCAGTATTTT.

This chain connects TRBV6-5 to TRBJ1-4; 9 bases align to TRBD1. CDR1 is MNHEY and CDR2 is SVGAGI in the germline V gene. This CDR3 has 15 amino acids. After removal of 6 bases from V and 3 bases from J, the junction contained 5 bases not matched to a gene. The CDR3 sequence: CASRRDREPNEKLFF. The CDR3 DNA follows: TGTGCCAGCAGACGGGACAGGGAACCTAATGAAAAACTGTTTTTT.

This chain joins TRBV9 and TRBJ2-5, with D possibly matching TRBD1 (6 bases). This CDR3 is built from 14 residues. V was clipped by 3 bases and J by 5 bases, with 14 bases between them. Germline V gene sequence: CDR1 SGDLS, CDR2 YYNGEE. The CDR3 spells CASSATQGFETQYF. CDR3 sequence (DNA): TGTGCCAGCAGCGCCACACAGGGATTTGAGACCCAGTACTTC.

The chain links TRBV6-4 to TRBJ1-1; unclear D gene. CDR3 length equals 18 residues. Trimming took off 0 bases at V and 1 base at J, with 18 bases between the two ends. Looked up from germline, CDR1 is MRHNA and CDR2 is SNTAGT. The CDR3 loop is CASSDSSRSLTQNTEAFF. In nucleotides, the CDR3 is TGTGCCAGCAGTGACTCGAGTCGGAGCCTCACACAGAACACTGAAGCTTTCTTT.

The rearrangement links TRBV29-1 to TRBJ2-7; 11 bases are shared with TRBD1. The V and J ends lost 4 bases and 3 bases, in that order; junction bases with no gene match: 2. The CDR3 is 13 residues long. CDR1 SQVTM and CDR2 ANQGSEA come from the germline V gene. CDR3: CSVAGTGGYEQYF. The DNA for the CDR3 is TGCAGCGTTGCCGGGACAGGGGGCTACGAGCAGTACTTC.